This passage covers 18 T cell receptor beta chains from one sample sequenced in a study of CD8 T cells in ankylosing spondylitis. A single record per CDR3 protein comes from TCRdb applying MiXCR to the 5' RACE reads. In the table there are some 350,000 distinct CDR3 sequences, around 15% of which are singletons. Sequenced sample: blood, either unsorted or a sorted T cell fraction (not recorded which). Receptor source: a male donor with ankylosing spondylitis or in good health (not recorded which).

The chain recombines TRBV12-3 or TRBV12-4 with TRBJ1-5; 8 nucleotides line up with TRBD1. J was trimmed by 3 bases and V by 6 bases; bases with no gene match: 4. The CDR3 has 14 residues. CDR3 sequence reads: CASSRQGNNQPQHF. The CDR3 DNA is TGTGCCAGCAGCAGACAGGGGAACAATCAGCCCCAGCATTTT.

The CDR3 DNA reads as TGTGCCAGCAGTGGTCGGAGAACCGGGGAGCAGTACTTC. This sequence encodes CASSGRRTGEQYF. The V call is TRBV6-1, the J call TRBJ2-7, with D unclear. The CDR3 is 13 residues long. The germline V and J ends were trimmed by 4 bases and 7 bases, with 14 bases remaining between them. Germline assignment: CDR1 MNHNS and CDR2 SASEGT.

This clonotype occurred many times. The chain has TRBV18 and TRBJ2-5; no firm D call. The V gene's germline CDR1 is KGHSH and CDR2 LQKENI. V lost 8 bases, J lost 4 bases, and 11 bases lay in between. The length of the CDR3 is 12 residues. The CDR3 loop is CASSPLRETQYF. CDR3 nucleotides: TGTGCCAGCAGCCCCCTACGAGAGACCCAGTACTTC. Variable domain in full (rest from reference TRBV18 and TRBJ2-5): NAGVMQNPRHLVRRRGQEARLRCSPMKGHSHVYWYRQLPEEGLKFMVYLQKENIIDESGMPKERFSAEFPKEGPSILRIQQVVRGDSAAYFCASSPLRETQYFGPGTRLLVL.

The genes are TRBV12-3 or TRBV12-4 and TRBJ2-1; 12 nucleotides agree with TRBD2. Trimming removed 6 bases from V and 8 bases from J; junction bases left unmatched: 11. This CDR3 contains 16 residues. CDR3 DNA: TGTGCCAGCAGCCTGACTAGCGGGAGCGGGTTCGATGAGCAGTTCTTC. It codes for CASSLTSGSGFDEQFF.

This clonotype was detected only a few times. The genes are TRBV6-1 and TRBJ2-1; 14 bases map to TRBD2. The length of the CDR3 is 15 residues. Germline CDR1 reads MNHNS; CDR2 reads SASEGT. Trimming cost V 5 bases and J 5 bases; bases outside gene matches: 2. CDR3 coding DNA: TGTGCCAGCAGTCGGGGACTAGCGGGAGACAATGAGCAGTTCTTC. This gives the protein CASSRGLAGDNEQFF.

This clonotype has a handful of counts. The V and J genes are TRBV11-2 and TRBJ1-1; possibly TRBD1 for D (6 bases). CDR3 length: 13 amino acids. Trimming removed 5 bases from V and 5 bases from J, with 12 bases in between. Germline V lookup: CDR1 SGHAT, CDR2 FQNNGV. CDR3 sequence: CASSPGERTEAFF. CDR3 in DNA: TGTGCCAGCAGCCCAGGGGAACGGACTGAAGCTTTCTTT.

This clonotype turned up a few times. The chain is built from TRBV6-5 and TRBJ1-4; the D is unclear. This CDR3 comprises 13 residues. CDR1 is MNHEY and CDR2 is SVGAGI in the germline V gene. Trimming removed 3 bases at V and 8 bases at J, with 10 bases between. The CDR3 coding sequence is TGTGCCAGCAGTTATGAGGTTGGCGAAAAACTGTTTTTT. Its protein is CASSYEVGEKLFF.

The chain combines TRBV5-1 with TRBJ2-3; D not certain. This CDR3 contains 15 residues. V lost 4 bases and J 3 bases, leaving 15 bases between the germline ends. The V gene's germline CDR1 is SGHRS and CDR2 YFSETQ. The CDR3 loop is CASSGINRMTDTQYF. CDR3 DNA: TGCGCCAGCAGCGGGATAAACAGAATGACAGATACGCAGTATTTT.

This clonotype was recorded at least ten times. J is TRBJ2-5 and V is TRBV11-2, with D perhaps matching TRBD2 (6 bases). The CDR3 is 16 amino acids. In germline, CDR1 is SGHAT, CDR2 FQNNGV. V was cut by 1 base and J by 3 bases, with 15 bases left in between. The CDR3 DNA follows: TGTGCCAGCAGCTTAGGGACTTTAGCGGTGAAAGAGACCCAGTACTTC. This sequence encodes CASSLGTLAVKETQYF.

This chain uses TRBV7-2 with TRBJ1-5, with 8 bases matching TRBD1. From germline, CDR1 is SGHTA and CDR2 FQGNSA. The trim removed 5 bases at V and 4 bases at J, leaving 7 bases unmatched. The CDR3 has 15 amino acids. This chain's CDR3 is CASSVQGGGNQPQHF. The CDR3 coding sequence is TGTGCCAGCAGCGTACAGGGGGGTGGAAATCAGCCCCAGCATTTT.

Comments on this clonotype: A read error may be the cause here, since a much bigger clone is one base away. Here the CDR3 DNA reads TGCGCCAGCAGCGGGGCGGGAACTAATGAAAAACTGTATTTT. The encoded protein is CASSGAGTNEKLYF. The gene calls are TRBV5-1 and TRBJ1-4, with TRBD1 as a possible D gene (5 bases). CDR1 and CDR2 from the germline V gene are SGHRS and YFSETQ. CDR3 length: 14 amino acids.

The rearrangement joins TRBV10-2 to TRBJ2-3, with D perhaps assigned TRBD1 or TRBD2 (5 bases each). The length of the CDR3 is 14 residues. With 4 bases removed from V and 7 bases from J, the gap between germline ends came to 15 bases. In germline, CDR1 is WSHSY, CDR2 SAAADI. CDR3: CASSVQGEGHTQYF. Here the CDR3 DNA reads TGCGCCAGCAGTGTCCAGGGAGAGGGGCATACGCAGTATTTT.

The genes are TRBV7-2 and TRBJ1-3, with D unresolved. The length of the CDR3 is 17 residues. Germline lookup yields CDR1 SGHTA and CDR2 FQGNSA. V gave up 1 base and J gave up 0 bases, with 13 bases separating them. In DNA, the CDR3 is TGTGCCAGCAGCTTAGTTGGCAGAAGCCGCTCTGGAAACACCATATATTTT. Residues: CASSLVGRSRSGNTIYF.

This clonotype appeared a few times. V usage is TRBV4-1 and J usage is TRBJ2-3; D remains unclear. V was shortened by 0 bases and J by 5 bases, with 9 bases between the two germline ends. Germline loops: CDR1 MGHRA, CDR2 YSYEKL. There are 14 residues in the CDR3. CDR3 nucleotides: TGCGCCAGCAGCCAAGATCCAGGAGAAGATACGCAGTATTTT. It codes for CASSQDPGEDTQYF.

The rearrangement joins TRBV15 to TRBJ1-5; no clear D. Germline values: CDR1 LNHNV, CDR2 YYDKDF (reference sequence). This CDR3 has 15 residues. Trimming removed 1 base at V and 5 bases at J, with 12 bases between. CDR3 loop: CATSRVPTPYQPQHF. The CDR3 DNA reads TGTGCCACCAGCAGAGTCCCAACCCCCTATCAGCCCCAGCATTTT.

This clonotype has more than one count but fewer than ten. This chain links TRBV7-8 with TRBJ2-7; TRBD2 might be the D (5 bases). The CDR3 has 14 amino acids. Germline CDR1 is SGHVS and CDR2 is FQNEAQ. With 3 bases removed from V and 0 bases from J, the gap between germline ends came to 9 bases. In nucleotides, the CDR3 is TGTGCCAGCAGCTTGCGAGGGTACTCCTACGAGCAGTACTTC. Residues: CASSLRGYSYEQYF.

V is TRBV12-3 or TRBV12-4 and J is TRBJ2-5; TRBD1 or TRBD2 may be the D gene (5 bases each). This CDR3 has 13 residues. Trimming shortened V by 6 bases and J by 9 bases, and 17 bases separated the two germline ends. DNA for the CDR3: TGTGCCAGCAGCCAAACTAGGGAAGGGGCCCAGTACTTC. Its translation is CASSQTREGAQYF.

The CDR3 loop reads CASSKDLDEQFF. The CDR3 DNA reads TGCGCCAGCAGCAAAGACTTGGATGAGCAGTTCTTC. The chain employs TRBV5-1 and TRBJ2-1; no reliable D call. Trimming removed 4 bases at V and 8 bases at J, with 10 bases between. In germline, CDR1 is SGHRS, CDR2 YFSETQ. The CDR3 is 12 residues long.